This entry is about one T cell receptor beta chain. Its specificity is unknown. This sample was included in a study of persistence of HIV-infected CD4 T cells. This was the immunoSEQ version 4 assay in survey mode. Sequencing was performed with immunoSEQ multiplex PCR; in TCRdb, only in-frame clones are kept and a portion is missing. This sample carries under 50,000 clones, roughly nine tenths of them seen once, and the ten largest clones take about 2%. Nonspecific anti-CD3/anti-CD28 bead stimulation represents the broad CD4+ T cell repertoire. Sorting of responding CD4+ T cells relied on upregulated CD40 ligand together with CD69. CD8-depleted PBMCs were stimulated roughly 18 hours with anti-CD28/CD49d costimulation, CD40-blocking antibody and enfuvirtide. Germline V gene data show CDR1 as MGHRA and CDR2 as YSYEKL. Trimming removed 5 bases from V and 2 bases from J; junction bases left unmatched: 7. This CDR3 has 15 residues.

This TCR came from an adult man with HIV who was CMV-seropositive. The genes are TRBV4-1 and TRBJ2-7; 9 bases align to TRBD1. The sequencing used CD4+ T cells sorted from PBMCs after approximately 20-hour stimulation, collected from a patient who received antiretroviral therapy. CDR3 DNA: TGCGCCAGCAGCTCCCCGGGACAGGGCGCCTACGAGCAGTACTTC. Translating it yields CASSSPGQGAYEQYF.